Listed here are 18 T cell receptor beta chains from one sample, sequenced in a study of blood T cell repertoires in COVID-19. The table came from immunoSEQ multiplex PCR; TCRdb's copy has only in-frame clones and leaves some out. The sample records around 160,000 clones, over 75% being singletons. Sequencing used peripheral blood. These receptors all come from an older woman with COVID-19, enrolled during active disease.

The chain uses TRBV4-2 and TRBJ1-2, with 7 bases lining up with TRBD1. V lost 1 base and J lost 4; bases outside the gene matches: 9. CDR3 length: 16 amino acids. The germline V gene has CDR1 LGHNA and CDR2 YNFKEQ. The CDR3 DNA is TGTGCCAGCAGCCAAGGTACAGGGGCCGAGGCCTATGGCTACACCTTC. Encoded protein: CASSQGTGAEAYGYTF.

This clone was recorded only once. The chain carries TRBV9 and TRBJ1-4; 7 nucleotides match TRBD1. Germline CDR1 and CDR2: SGDLS and YYNGEE. The V and J ends lost 3 bases and 4 bases, in that order; junction bases with no gene match: 9. The CDR3 is 16 amino acids. CDR3 sequence reads: CASSATGAGGNEKLFF. CDR3 coding DNA: TGTGCCAGCAGCGCAACAGGGGCCGGGGGTAATGAAAAACTGTTTTTT.

This chain joins TRBV18 and TRBJ2-1; D perhaps matches TRBD2 (6 bases). The CDR3 has 15 residues. Trimming shortened V by 6 bases and J by 6 bases, and 18 bases separated the two germline ends. CDR1 is KGHSH and CDR2 is LQKENI in the germline V gene. The CDR3 loop reads CASSLTRDVVNEQFF. The CDR3 DNA reads as TGTGCCAGCTCCCTCACGCGGGACGTAGTCAATGAGCAGTTCTTC.

The chain joins TRBV11-3 to TRBJ2-7, with D maybe TRBD2 (7 bases). The V gene lost 5 bases and the J gene lost 0 bases, with 14 bases spanning the gap. CDR3 length equals 15 residues. CDR1 SGHNT and CDR2 YENEEA come from the germline V gene. The CDR3 nucleotides read TGTGCCAGCAGCCCGGGGGGACACCACTCCTACGAGCAGTACTTC. This translates into CASSPGGHHSYEQYF.

The CDR3: CAISEEQVYGYTF. The CDR3, as DNA: TGTGCCATCAGTGAAGAACAGGTCTATGGCTACACCTTC. The chain links TRBV10-3 to TRBJ1-2, with a possible D match to TRBD1 (5 bases). CDR3 length: 13 amino acids. The ends were cut back, 3 bases at V and 4 bases at J, with 9 bases in the middle. Germline V lookup: CDR1 ENHRY, CDR2 SYGVKD.

The genes are TRBV7-3 and TRBJ2-3; D is perhaps TRBD2 (7 bases). In germline, CDR1 is SGHTA, CDR2 FQGTGA. This CDR3 spans 14 amino acids. V was trimmed by 3 bases and J by 5 bases, leaving 12 bases between them. The CDR3 sequence is CASSLGGREDTQYF. The DNA for the CDR3 is TGTGCCAGCAGCTTGGGGGGGCGCGAAGATACGCAGTATTTT.

This rearrangement joins TRBV6-5 to TRBJ2-5; 11 bases match TRBD2. The CDR3 consists of 15 residues. CDR1 and CDR2 (germline): MNHEY, SVGAGI. The V gene end was trimmed by 4 bases and the J gene end by 5 bases; junction bases not matched to a gene: 6. DNA of the CDR3: TGTGCCAGCAGTTGGCCGGGACTAGCGGCGGAGACCCAGTACTTC. The encoded protein is CASSWPGLAAETQYF.

The chain employs TRBV6-6 and TRBJ2-3; 7 bases are shared with TRBD1. CDR1 is MNHNY, CDR2 SVGAGI, per germline (reference sequence). Losses at the gene ends were 7 bases for V and 0 bases for J; bases not matched to a gene: 10. The CDR3 covers 16 residues. The CDR3 nucleotides are TGTGCCAGCAATTCCGGGACAGCTTCTAGCACAGATACGCAGTATTTT. It specifies CASNSGTASSTDTQYF.

The gene calls are TRBV6-5 and TRBJ2-5, with no clear D. The CDR3 sequence is 13 residues long. Germline V gene data show CDR1 as MNHEY and CDR2 as SVGAGI. V was clipped by 6 bases and J by 1 base, with 9 bases between them. The CDR3 reads CASSPDIQETQYF. CDR3 in DNA: TGTGCCAGCAGCCCAGACATCCAAGAGACCCAGTACTTC.

DNA for the CDR3: TGTGCCATCAAAACAGACTCTGGAAACACCATATATTTT. As protein: CAIKTDSGNTIYF. The V gene is TRBV5-4, the J gene TRBJ1-3; D gene unclear. The V end was cut by 9 bases, the J end by 0 bases, with 10 bases between. This CDR3 is 13 amino acids long. Germline CDR1 reads SGHNT; CDR2 reads YYREEE (reference sequence). The variable domain in full, completed from reference TRBV5-4 and TRBJ1-3, reads ETGVTQSPTHLIKTRGQQVTLRCSSQSGHNTVSWYQQALGQGPQFIFQYYREEENGRGNFPPRFSGLQFPNYSSELNVNALELDDSALYLCAIKTDSGNTIYFGEGSWLTVV.

This chain uses TRBV7-9 with TRBJ2-2; possible D gene TRBD2, 6 bases. V gave up 2 bases and J gave up 1 base, with 8 bases separating them. The CDR3 is 15 residues long. The germline V gene encodes CDR1 SEHNR and CDR2 FQNEAQ (reference sequence). CDR3 protein: CASSLRAGNTGELFF. The CDR3 DNA sequence: TGTGCCAGCAGCTTACGAGCGGGGAACACCGGGGAGCTGTTTTTT.

The chain uses TRBV18 and TRBJ1-2, with TRBD1 identical over 8 bases. The junction had 6 bases not matched to a gene; V was cut back by 5 bases and J by 1 base. This CDR3 spans 15 amino acids. Germline-derived CDR1 and CDR2 are KGHSH and LQKENI. CDR3 residues: CASSADRAFNYGYTF. The DNA for the CDR3 is TGTGCCAGCTCAGCGGACAGGGCGTTTAACTATGGCTACACCTTC. The whole variable domain, filled in from reference TRBV18 and TRBJ1-2, reads NAGVMQNPRHLVRRRGQEARLRCSPMKGHSHVYWYRQLPEEGLKFMVYLQKENIIDESGMPKERFSAEFPKEGPSILRIQQVVRGDSAAYFCASSADRAFNYGYTFGSGTRLTVV.

V usage is TRBV24-1 and J usage is TRBJ2-2; maybe TRBD1 (6 bases). This CDR3 has 19 amino acids. V was clipped by 4 bases and J by 4 bases, with 24 bases between them. The germline gives CDR1 KGHDR, CDR2 SFDVKD. CDR3 nucleotide sequence: TGTGCCACCAGTGACCCTAAGGCAGGGGACGTGGCTGGCACCGGGGAGCTGTTTTTT. As protein: CATSDPKAGDVAGTGELFF.

The genes are TRBV6-2 or TRBV6-3 and TRBJ2-7, with TRBD1 matching over 7 bases. Germline CDR1 MNHEY, CDR2 SVGEGT. V dropped 2 bases and J dropped 6; count of bases not matched to a gene: 10. This CDR3 contains 15 residues. The chain's CDR3 is CASSYKSGAGGEQYF. The CDR3 DNA is TGTGCCAGCAGTTACAAATCAGGGGCAGGGGGCGAGCAGTACTTC.

CDR3 loop: CASSGTSGGTSDTQYF. DNA of the CDR3: TGTGCCAGCAGTGGAACTAGCGGGGGAACATCAGATACGCAGTATTTT. This chain connects TRBV2 to TRBJ2-3; 11 positions match TRBD2. The length of the CDR3 is 16 residues. J gave up 4 bases and V 4 bases, and 7 bases lay outside the gene matches. Germline values: CDR1 SNHLY, CDR2 FYNNEI.

This chain connects TRBV3-1 (or the pseudogene TRBV3-2) to TRBJ2-1; 9 positions match TRBD2. V lost 0 bases to trimming and J lost 8 bases; unmatched junction nucleotides: 2. The length of the CDR3 is 14 residues. The germline CDR1 and CDR2 sequences are LGHDT and YNNKEL (reference sequence). CDR3 bases: TGTGCCAGCAGCCAAGACCGGACTAGCGATGAGCAGTTCTTC. Its protein is CASSQDRTSDEQFF.

This sequence joins TRBV5-1 and TRBJ2-6; tentatively, D is TRBD2 (6 bases). Trimming left V 4 bases short and J 2 bases short, with 13 bases between. Germline loops: CDR1 SGHRS, CDR2 YFSETQ. This CDR3 has 16 amino acids. CDR3 loop: CASSGSREAGANVLTF. In nucleotides, the CDR3 is TGCGCCAGCAGCGGCTCAAGGGAGGCTGGGGCCAACGTCCTGACTTTC.

The J gene is TRBJ2-5, the V gene TRBV11-2; weak D call: TRBD1 (6 bases). The CDR3 is 13 residues long. Between the trimmed V and J ends, which lost 1 base and 9 bases, there was a span of 12 bases. Germline V gene sequence: CDR1 SGHAT, CDR2 FQNNGV. CDR3 in DNA: TGTGCCAGCAGCTTAGCAGGGGATCGGGCCCAGTACTTC. Its translation: CASSLAGDRAQYF.